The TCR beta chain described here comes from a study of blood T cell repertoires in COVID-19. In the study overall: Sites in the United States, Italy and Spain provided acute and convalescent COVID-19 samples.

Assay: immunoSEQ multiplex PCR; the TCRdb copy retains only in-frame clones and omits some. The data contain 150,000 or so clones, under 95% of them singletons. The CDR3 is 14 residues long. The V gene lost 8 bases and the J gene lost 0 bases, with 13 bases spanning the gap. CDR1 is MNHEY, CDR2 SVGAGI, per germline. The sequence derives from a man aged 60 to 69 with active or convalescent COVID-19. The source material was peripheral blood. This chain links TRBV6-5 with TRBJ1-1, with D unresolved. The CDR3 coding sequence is TGTGCCAGCCGAAGTTACGGGATGAACACTGAAGCTTTCTTT. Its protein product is CASRSYGMNTEAFF.